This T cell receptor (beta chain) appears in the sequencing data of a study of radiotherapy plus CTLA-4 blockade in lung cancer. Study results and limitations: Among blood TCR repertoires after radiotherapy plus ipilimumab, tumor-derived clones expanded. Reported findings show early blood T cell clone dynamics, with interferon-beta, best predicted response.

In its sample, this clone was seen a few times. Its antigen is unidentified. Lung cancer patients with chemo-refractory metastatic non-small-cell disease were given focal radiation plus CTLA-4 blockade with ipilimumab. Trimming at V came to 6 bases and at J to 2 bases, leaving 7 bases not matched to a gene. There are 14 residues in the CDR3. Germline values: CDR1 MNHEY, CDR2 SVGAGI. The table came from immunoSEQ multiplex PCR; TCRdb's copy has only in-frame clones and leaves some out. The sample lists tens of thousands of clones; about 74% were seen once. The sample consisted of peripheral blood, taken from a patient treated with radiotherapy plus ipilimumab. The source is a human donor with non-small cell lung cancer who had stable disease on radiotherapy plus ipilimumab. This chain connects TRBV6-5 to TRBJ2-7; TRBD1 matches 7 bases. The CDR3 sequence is CASRSPQGTYEQYF. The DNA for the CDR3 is TGTGCCAGCAGGAGTCCACAGGGGACCTACGAGCAGTACTTC.